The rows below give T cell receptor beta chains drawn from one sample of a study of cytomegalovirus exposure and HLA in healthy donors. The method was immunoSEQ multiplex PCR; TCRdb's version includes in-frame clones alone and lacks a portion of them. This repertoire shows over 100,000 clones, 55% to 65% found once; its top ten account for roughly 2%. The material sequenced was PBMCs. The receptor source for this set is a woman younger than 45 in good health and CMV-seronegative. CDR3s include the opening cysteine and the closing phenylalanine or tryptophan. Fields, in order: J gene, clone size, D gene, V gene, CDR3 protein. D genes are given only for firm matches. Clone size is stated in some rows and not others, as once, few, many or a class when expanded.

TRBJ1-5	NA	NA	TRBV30	CAWSAGGGQPQHF
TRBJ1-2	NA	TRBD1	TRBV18	CASSTGTANYGYTF
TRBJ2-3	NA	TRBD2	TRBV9	CASSVEAGGNTDTQYF
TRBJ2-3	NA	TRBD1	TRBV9	CASRSGQGQQYF
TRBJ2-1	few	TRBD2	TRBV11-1	CASSLATSGYNEQFF
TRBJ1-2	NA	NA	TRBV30	CAWSPGVGYTF
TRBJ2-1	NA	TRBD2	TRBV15	CATSRVWEGPNEQFF
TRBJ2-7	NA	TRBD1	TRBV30	CAWSFTGTGPYEQYF
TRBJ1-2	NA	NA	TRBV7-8	CASSPRRGFGYTF
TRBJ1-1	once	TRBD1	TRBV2	CASRTLQGRTQNTEAFF
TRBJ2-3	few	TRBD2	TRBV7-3	CASSLSAAGGSTDTQYF
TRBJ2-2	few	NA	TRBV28	CASSLEWSGELFF
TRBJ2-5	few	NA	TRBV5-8	CASSSLRRETQYF
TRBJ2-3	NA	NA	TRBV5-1	CASSLGAAPAQYF
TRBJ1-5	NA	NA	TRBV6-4	CASSREAGISNQPQHF
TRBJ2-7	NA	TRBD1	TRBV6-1	CASSVGFRDRVYEQYF
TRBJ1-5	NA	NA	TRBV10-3	CALPGGKMPQHF